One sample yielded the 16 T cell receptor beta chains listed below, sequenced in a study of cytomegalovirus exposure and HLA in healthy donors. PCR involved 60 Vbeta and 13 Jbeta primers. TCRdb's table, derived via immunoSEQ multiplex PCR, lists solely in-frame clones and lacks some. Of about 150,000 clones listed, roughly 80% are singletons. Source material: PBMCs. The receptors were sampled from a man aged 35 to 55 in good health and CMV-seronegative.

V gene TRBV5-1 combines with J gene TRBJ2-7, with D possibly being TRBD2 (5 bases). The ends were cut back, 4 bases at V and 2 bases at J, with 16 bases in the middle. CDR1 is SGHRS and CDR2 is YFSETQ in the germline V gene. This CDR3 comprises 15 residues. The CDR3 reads CASSPPDPGTYEQYF. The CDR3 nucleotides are TGCGCCAGCAGCCCCCCGGATCCGGGGACCTACGAGCAGTACTTC.

The CDR3 loop is CSVEAPRRTQGMNTEAFF. The CDR3 DNA sequence: TGCAGCGTTGAAGCCCCCCGGAGGACACAGGGGATGAACACTGAAGCTTTCTTT. The rearrangement uses TRBV29-1 and TRBJ1-1, with 7 bases aligning to TRBD1. The CDR3 totals 18 residues. CDR1 is SQVTM, CDR2 ANQGSEA, per germline. The J segment lost 0 bases and the V segment lost 1 base, leaving 14 bases of the junction unmatched. The variable domain in full, completed from reference TRBV29-1 and TRBJ1-1, reads SAVISQKPSRDICQRGTSLTIQCQVDSQVTMMFWYRQQPGQSLTLIATANQGSEATYESGFVIDKFPISRPNLTFSTLTVSNMSPEDSSIYLCSVEAPRRTQGMNTEAFFGQGTRLTVV.

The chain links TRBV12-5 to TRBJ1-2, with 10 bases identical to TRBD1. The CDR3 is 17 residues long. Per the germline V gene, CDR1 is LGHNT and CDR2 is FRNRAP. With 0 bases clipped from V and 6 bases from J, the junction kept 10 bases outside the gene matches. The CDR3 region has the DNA TGTGCTAGTGGTTTGGTACCGCCGGGACAGGGGAGAAATGGCTACACCTTC. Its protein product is CASGLVPPGQGRNGYTF.

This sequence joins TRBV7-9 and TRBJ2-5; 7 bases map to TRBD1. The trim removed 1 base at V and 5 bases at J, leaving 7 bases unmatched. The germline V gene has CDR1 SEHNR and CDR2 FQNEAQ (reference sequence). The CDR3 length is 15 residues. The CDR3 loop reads CASSLERGLWETQYF. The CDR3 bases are TGTGCCAGCAGCTTAGAAAGGGGGCTCTGGGAGACCCAGTACTTC.

The CDR3 reads CATKTSGVYNEQFF. The CDR3 DNA reads as TGTGCCACCAAGACTAGCGGGGTATACAATGAGCAGTTCTTC. The chain couples TRBV2 to TRBJ2-1, with TRBD2 matching over 11 bases. In germline, CDR1 is SNHLY, CDR2 FYNNEI. Germline trimming cut 10 bases from V and 4 bases from J; bases unmatched to any gene: 6. CDR3 length equals 14 residues.

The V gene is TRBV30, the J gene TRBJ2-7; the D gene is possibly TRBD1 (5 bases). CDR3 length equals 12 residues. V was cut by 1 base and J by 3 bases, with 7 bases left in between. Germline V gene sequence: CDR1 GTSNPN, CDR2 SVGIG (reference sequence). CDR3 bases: TGTGCCTGGAGTGGGGGCGGCTACGAGCAGTACTTC. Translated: CAWSGGGYEQYF.

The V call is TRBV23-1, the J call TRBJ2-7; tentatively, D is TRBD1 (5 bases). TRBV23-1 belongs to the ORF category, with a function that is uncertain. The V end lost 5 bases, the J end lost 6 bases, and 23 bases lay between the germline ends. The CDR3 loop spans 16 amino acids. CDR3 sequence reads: CASSRNPRDISREQYF. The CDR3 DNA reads TGCGCCAGCAGTAGAAACCCCAGGGATATCTCTCGCGAGCAGTACTTC.

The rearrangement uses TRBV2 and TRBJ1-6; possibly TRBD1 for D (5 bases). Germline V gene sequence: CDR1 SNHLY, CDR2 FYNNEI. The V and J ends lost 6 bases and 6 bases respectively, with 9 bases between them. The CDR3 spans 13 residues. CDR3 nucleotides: TGTGCCAGCAGCAGACAGCCTAATTCACCCCTCCACTTT. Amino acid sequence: CASSRQPNSPLHF.

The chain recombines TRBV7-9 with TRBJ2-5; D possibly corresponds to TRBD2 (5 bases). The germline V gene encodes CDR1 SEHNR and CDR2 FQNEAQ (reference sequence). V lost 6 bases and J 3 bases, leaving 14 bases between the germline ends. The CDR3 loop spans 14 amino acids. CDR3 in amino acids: CASRRATAKETQYF. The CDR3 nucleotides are TGTGCCAGCAGGAGGGCTACAGCTAAAGAGACCCAGTACTTC. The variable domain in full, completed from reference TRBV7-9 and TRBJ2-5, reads DTGVSQNPRHKITKRGQNVTFRCDPISEHNRLYWYRQTLGQGPEFLTYFQNEAQLEKSRLLSDRFSAERPKGSFSTLEIQRTEQGDSAMYLCASRRATAKETQYFGPGTRLLVL.

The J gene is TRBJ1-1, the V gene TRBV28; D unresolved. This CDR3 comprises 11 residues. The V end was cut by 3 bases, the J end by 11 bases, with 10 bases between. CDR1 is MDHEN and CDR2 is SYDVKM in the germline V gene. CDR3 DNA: TGTGCCAGCAGTTTTATTCGGAGCGCTTTCTTT. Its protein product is CASSFIRSAFF.

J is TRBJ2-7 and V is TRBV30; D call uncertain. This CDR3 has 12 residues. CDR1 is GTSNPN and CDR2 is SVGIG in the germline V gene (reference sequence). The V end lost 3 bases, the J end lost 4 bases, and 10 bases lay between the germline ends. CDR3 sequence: CAWSLSVYEQYF. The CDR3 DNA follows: TGTGCCTGGAGCCTGTCTGTTTACGAGCAGTACTTC.

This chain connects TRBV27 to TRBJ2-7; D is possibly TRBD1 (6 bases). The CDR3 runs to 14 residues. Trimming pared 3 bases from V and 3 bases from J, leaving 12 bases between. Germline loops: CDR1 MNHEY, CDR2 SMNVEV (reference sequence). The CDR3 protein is CASSFGQGIYEQYF. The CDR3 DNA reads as TGTGCCAGCAGTTTCGGGCAGGGGATCTACGAGCAGTACTTC.

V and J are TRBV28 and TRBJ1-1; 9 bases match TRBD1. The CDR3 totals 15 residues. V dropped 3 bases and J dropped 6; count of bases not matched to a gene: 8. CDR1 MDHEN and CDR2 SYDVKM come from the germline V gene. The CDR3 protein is CASSFLGQGWPEAFF. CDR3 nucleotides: TGTGCCAGCAGTTTCCTCGGACAGGGGTGGCCTGAAGCTTTCTTT.

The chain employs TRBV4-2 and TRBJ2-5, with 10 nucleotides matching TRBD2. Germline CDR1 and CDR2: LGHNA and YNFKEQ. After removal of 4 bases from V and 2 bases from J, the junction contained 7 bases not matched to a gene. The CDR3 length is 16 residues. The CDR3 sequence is CASSPSGSGVQETQYF. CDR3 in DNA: TGTGCCAGCAGCCCTAGCGGGAGTGGGGTACAAGAGACCCAGTACTTC.

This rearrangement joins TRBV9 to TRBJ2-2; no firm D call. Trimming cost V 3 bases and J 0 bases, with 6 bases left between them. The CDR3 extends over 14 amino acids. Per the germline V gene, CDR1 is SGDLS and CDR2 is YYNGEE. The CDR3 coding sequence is TGTGCCAGCAGCGACTACCCGAACACCGGGGAGCTGTTTTTT. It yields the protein CASSDYPNTGELFF.

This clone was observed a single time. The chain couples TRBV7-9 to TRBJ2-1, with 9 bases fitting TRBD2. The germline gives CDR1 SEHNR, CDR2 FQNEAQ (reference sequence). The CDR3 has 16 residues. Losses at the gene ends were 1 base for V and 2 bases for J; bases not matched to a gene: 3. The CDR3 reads CASSLVAGGAYNEQFF. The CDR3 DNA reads TGTGCCAGCAGCTTAGTGGCGGGAGGGGCCTACAATGAGCAGTTCTTC.